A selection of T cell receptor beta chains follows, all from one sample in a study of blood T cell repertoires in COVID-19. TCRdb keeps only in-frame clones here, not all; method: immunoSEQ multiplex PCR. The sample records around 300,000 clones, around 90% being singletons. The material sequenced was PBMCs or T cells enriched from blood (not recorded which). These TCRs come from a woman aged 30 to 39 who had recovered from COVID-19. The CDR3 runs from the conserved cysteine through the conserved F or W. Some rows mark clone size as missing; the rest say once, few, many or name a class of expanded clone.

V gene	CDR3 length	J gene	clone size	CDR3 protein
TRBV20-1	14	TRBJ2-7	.	CSASGLAGDGEQYF
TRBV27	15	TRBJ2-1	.	CASSLAGSDYNEQFF
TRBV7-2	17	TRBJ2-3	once	CASSLPWKREGPDTQYF
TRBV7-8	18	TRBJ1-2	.	CASSLDRVRLTRGDGYTF
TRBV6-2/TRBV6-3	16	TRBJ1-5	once	CASSYSITGHNQPQHF
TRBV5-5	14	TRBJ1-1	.	CASSLGHLNTEAFF
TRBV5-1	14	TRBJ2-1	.	CASTPSERVGEQFF
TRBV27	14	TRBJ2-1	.	CASSFQGEYNEQFF
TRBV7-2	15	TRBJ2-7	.	CASSLATSGTYEQYF
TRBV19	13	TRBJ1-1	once	CASSSLRASEAFF
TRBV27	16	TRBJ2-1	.	CASSFFAGRSYNEQFF
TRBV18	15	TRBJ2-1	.	CASCELNASNNEQFF
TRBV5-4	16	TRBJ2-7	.	CASSLGGTGISYEQYF
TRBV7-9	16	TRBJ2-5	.	CASSPRRGRAQETQYF
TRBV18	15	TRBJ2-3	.	CASSPLAGRADTQYF
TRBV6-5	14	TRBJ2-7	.	CASTGRGRIYEQYF
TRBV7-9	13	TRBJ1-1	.	CASSRTGDTEAFF
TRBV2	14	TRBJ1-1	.	CASSADRMNTEAFF
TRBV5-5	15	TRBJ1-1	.	CASRSVPIAGTEAFF
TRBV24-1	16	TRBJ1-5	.	CATSARTGVSNQPQHF
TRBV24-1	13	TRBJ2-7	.	CATSHRGSHEQYF
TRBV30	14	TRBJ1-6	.	CAWSVQSRSQTLHF
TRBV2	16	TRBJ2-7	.	CASTEEQGVKEDEQYF
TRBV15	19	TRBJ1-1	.	CATSRDRGRGNRGREGTFF
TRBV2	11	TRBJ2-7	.	CASSDTYEQYF
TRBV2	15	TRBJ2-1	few	CASSEDAGVRGEQFF
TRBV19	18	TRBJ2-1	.	CASSIVGSGRAGFDEQFF
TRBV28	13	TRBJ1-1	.	CASSPGPAGPAFF
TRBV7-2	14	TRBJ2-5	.	CASSQTGEKETQYF
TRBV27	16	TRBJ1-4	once	CASSLHNQGAGEKLFF
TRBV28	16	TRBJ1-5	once	CASVNRGGVGNQPQHF
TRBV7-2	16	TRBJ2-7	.	CASSHIPSEGTYEQYF
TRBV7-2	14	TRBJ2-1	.	CASSLRQTNNEQFF
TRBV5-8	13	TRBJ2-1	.	CASSLGGTNEQFF
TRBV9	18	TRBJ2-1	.	CASSVVTGGLGQRNEQFF
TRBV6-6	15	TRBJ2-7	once	CASSYSKLGRDEQYF
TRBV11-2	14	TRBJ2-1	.	CASSLGQGYNEQFF
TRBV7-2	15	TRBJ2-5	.	CASSRAGQGEQTQYF
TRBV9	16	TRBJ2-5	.	CASSMTPGTGGETQYF
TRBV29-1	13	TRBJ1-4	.	CSVEDSGSEKLFF
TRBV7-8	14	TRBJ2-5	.	CASSRTGTVETQYF
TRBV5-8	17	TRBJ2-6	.	CASSLGGTYSGANVLTF
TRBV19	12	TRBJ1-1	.	CASSIVGGEAFF
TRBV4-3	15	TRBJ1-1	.	CASSQDSREGTEAFF
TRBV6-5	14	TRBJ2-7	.	CASRDDRSSYEQYF
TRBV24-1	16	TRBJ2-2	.	CATGTSGNWNTGELFF
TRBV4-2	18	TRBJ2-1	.	CASSQDLQSGISYNEQFF
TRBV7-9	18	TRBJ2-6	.	CASSLGGGARSGANVLTF
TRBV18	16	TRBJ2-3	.	CASSPPTGASSNTQYF
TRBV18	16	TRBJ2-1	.	CASSIGSGSGYNEQFF
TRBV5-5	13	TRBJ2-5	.	CASSLQGGETQYF